This TCR beta chain was captured in a study of blood T cell repertoires in COVID-19. Study details: Nucleic acid was either cDNA or gDNA, and it came from T cells, B-cell-depleted T cells, or PBMCs.

The length of the CDR3 is 15 residues. Trimming removed 0 bases at V and 7 bases at J, with 12 bases between. CDR1 is MGHRA and CDR2 is YSYEKL in the germline V gene. Authors' processing steps: Nucleated cell number was recorded as an estimate derived from reference gene primer amplification. TCRdb's copy holds only in-frame clones and misses some; the assay was immunoSEQ multiplex PCR. Clone size and V and J calls were adopted from that table, with D and trimming inferred from the DNA. Of under 200,000 clones listed, about 86% are singletons. This receptor was obtained from a human donor with acute or convalescent COVID-19. The donor label of this sample is uncertain. The J gene is TRBJ2-2, the V gene TRBV4-1; D unresolved. The sequencing input was peripheral blood. CDR3 in DNA: TGCGCCAGCAGCCAAGATCTCGGAGTGGGCGGGGAGCTGTTTTTT. Translating it yields CASSQDLGVGGELFF.